One sample yielded the 9 T cell receptor beta chains listed below, sequenced in a study of blood T cell repertoires in COVID-19. Measured with immunoSEQ multiplex PCR; TCRdb has only the in-frame clones, and not every one. Of about 250,000 clones in the sample, approximately 80% were seen once. The material sequenced was peripheral blood. The receptor source for this set is a woman aged 60-75 years with active or convalescent COVID-19.

The chain uses TRBV3-1 (or the pseudogene TRBV3-2) and TRBJ1-3, with D tentatively TRBD1 (5 bases). V lost 1 base and J lost 2, with 15 bases in between. This CDR3 is 17 amino acids long. Germline V gene sequence: CDR1 LGHDT, CDR2 YNNKEL (reference sequence). The CDR3 DNA sequence: TGTGCCAGCAGCCAAGGACAGACCCGGAACCCTGGAAACACCATATATTTT. Amino acids: CASSQGQTRNPGNTIYF.

Here the CDR3 reads CASSPRRGGTDTQYF. The CDR3 DNA is TGTGCCAGCAGCCCTCGGCGGGGGGGCACAGATACGCAGTATTTT. J is TRBJ2-3 and V is TRBV2; 8 bases are shared with TRBD2. The length of the CDR3 is 15 residues. The germline V gene has CDR1 SNHLY and CDR2 FYNNEI. V lost 6 bases and J lost 1; bases outside the gene matches: 6. The entire variable domain, with the rest obtained from reference TRBV2 and TRBJ2-3, is as follows: EPEVTQTPSHQVTQMGQEVILRCVPISNHLYFYWYRQILGQKVEFLVSFYNNEISEKSEIFDDQFSVERPDGSNFTLKIRSTKLEDSAMYFCASSPRRGGTDTQYFGPGTRLTVL.

As concerns this clone: The sample contains more than one DNA sequence encoding this CDR3. The rearrangement joins TRBV5-1 to TRBJ1-1; D is unresolved. The CDR3 loop spans 12 amino acids. The V end lost 5 bases, the J end lost 2 bases, and 7 bases lay between the germline ends. Germline assignment: CDR1 SGHRS and CDR2 YFSETQ. CDR3 protein: CASSSSNTEAFF. DNA for the CDR3: TGCGCCAGCAGTAGCAGCAACACTGAAGCTTTCTTT.

The J gene is TRBJ2-7, the V gene TRBV7-3; possibly TRBD2 for D (6 bases). The CDR3 has 13 amino acids. Trimming took off 5 bases at V and 6 bases at J, with 14 bases between the two ends. Looked up from germline, CDR1 is SGHTA and CDR2 is FQGTGA. In DNA form, the CDR3 reads TGTGCCAGCAGCGATAGATCGGGAGTCGAGCAGTACTTC. Its protein is CASSDRSGVEQYF.

The chain carries TRBV10-3 and TRBJ1-2; 8 bases fit TRBD1. This CDR3 has 16 residues. The V and J ends lost 4 bases and 2 bases, in that order; junction bases with no gene match: 9. Germline V CDR1 and CDR2: ENHRY, SYGVKD. The CDR3: CAISGPGQGRNYGYTF. The CDR3 nucleotides are TGTGCCATCAGTGGGCCTGGACAGGGCCGGAACTATGGCTACACCTTC.

The chain joins TRBV2 to TRBJ1-1; D ambiguous. CDR3 length equals 13 residues. V shed 2 bases and J shed 2 bases, with 6 bases lying between them. CDR1 and CDR2 (germline): SNHLY, FYNNEI. CDR3: CASSEHLNTEAFF. The CDR3 DNA reads as TGTGCCAGCAGTGAACATCTAAACACTGAAGCTTTCTTT. The full variable domain, its missing parts supplied by reference TRBV2 and TRBJ1-1, is EPEVTQTPSHQVTQMGQEVILRCVPISNHLYFYWYRQILGQKVEFLVSFYNNEISEKSEIFDDQFSVERPDGSNFTLKIRSTKLEDSAMYFCASSEHLNTEAFFGQGTRLTVV.

The chain couples TRBV7-9 to TRBJ2-1, with TRBD2 matching 13 bases. CDR3 length: 17 amino acids. Germline CDR1 reads SEHNR; CDR2 reads FQNEAQ (reference sequence). Trimming cost V 5 bases and J 2 bases; bases outside gene matches: 6. The CDR3: CASSGTSGKYTYNEQFF. In nucleotides, the CDR3 is TGTGCCAGCAGCGGGACTAGCGGGAAGTATACCTACAATGAGCAGTTCTTC.

The chain employs TRBV23-1 and TRBJ2-3, with 10 bases aligning to TRBD1. TRBV23-1 is assigned to the ORF class and has an uncertain function. V lost 6 bases to trimming and J lost 3 bases; unmatched junction nucleotides: 3. The CDR3 runs to 14 residues. CDR3 sequence reads: CASRTGGRTDTQYF. The CDR3 bases are TGCGCCAGCAGGACAGGGGGCAGAACAGATACGCAGTATTTT.

V is TRBV3-1 (or the pseudogene TRBV3-2) and J is TRBJ2-3; 8 bases map to TRBD2. Trimming took 0 bases from V and 5 from J; bases not matched to a gene: 10. The CDR3 spans 17 residues. The germline V gene encodes CDR1 LGHDT and CDR2 YNNKEL (reference sequence). The CDR3 coding sequence is TGTGCCAGCAGCCAAGAAAGAGGGGTAGCGGGGAGAGATACGCAGTATTTT. This codes for CASSQERGVAGRDTQYF.